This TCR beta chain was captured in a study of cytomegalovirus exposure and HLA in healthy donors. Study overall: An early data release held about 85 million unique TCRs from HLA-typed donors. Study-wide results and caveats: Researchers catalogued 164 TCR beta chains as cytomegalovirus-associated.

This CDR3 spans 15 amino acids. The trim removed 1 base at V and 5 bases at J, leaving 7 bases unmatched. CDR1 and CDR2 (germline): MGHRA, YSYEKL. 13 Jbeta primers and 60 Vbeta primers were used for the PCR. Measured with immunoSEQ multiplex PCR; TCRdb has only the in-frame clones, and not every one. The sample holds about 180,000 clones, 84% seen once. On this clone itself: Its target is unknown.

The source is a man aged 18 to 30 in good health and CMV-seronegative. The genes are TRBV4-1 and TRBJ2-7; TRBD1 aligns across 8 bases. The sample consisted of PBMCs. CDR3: CASSQGDRNAHEQYF. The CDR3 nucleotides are TGCGCCAGCAGCCAAGGGGACAGGAATGCCCACGAGCAGTACTTC.